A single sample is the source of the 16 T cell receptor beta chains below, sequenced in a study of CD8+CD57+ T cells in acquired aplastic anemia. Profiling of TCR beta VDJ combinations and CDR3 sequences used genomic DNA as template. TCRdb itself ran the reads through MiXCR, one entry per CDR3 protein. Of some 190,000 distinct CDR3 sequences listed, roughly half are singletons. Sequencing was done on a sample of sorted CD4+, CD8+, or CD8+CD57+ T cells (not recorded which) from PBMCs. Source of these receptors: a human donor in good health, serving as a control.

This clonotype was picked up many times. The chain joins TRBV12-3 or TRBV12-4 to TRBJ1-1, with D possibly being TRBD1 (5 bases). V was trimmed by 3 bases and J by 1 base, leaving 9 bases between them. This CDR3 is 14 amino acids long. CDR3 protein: CASSFPTANTEAFF. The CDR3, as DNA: TGTGCCAGCAGTTTTCCGACAGCGAACACTGAAGCTTTCTTT.

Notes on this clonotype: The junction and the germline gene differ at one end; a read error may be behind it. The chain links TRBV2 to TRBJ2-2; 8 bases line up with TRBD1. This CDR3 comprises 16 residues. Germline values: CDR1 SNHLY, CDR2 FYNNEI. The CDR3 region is CAISESGTGNTGELFF. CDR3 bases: TGTGCCATCAGTGAGTCCGGGACAGGGAACACCGGGGAGCTGTTTTTT.

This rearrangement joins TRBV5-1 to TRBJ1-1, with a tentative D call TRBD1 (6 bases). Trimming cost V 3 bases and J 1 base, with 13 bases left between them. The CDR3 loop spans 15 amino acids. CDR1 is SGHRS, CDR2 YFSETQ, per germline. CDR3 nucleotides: TGCGCCAGCAGCTGGGGGGGGGGCGCGAACACTGAAGCTTTCTTT. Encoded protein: CASSWGGGANTEAFF.

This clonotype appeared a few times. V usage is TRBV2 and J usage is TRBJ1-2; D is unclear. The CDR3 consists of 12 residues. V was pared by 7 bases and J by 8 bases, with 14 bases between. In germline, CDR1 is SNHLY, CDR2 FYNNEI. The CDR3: CASTQLGTGYTF. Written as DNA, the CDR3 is TGTGCCAGCACCCAGCTAGGTACAGGCTACACCTTC.

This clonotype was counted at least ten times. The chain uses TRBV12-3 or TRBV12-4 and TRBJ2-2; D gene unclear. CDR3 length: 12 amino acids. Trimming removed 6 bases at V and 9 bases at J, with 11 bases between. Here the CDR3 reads CASRSGSWELFF. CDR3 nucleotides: TGTGCCAGCAGGAGTGGTTCGTGGGAGCTGTTTTTT.

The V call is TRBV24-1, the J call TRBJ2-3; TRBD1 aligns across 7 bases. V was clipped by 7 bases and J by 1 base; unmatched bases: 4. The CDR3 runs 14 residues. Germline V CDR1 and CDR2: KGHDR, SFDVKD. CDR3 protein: CATRTTGGTDTQYF. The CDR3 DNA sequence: TGTGCCACCAGGACTACAGGGGGCACAGATACGCAGTATTTT.

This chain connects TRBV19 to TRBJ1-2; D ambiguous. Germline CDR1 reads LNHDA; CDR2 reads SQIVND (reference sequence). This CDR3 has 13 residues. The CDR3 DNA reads TGTGCTAGTGACTCCTTGGAACAGTATGGCTACACCTTC. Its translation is CASDSLEQYGYTF.

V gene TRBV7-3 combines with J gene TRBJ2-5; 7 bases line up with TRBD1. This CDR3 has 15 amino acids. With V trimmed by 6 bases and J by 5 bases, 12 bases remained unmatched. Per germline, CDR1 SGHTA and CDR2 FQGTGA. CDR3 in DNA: TGTGCCAGCAGGTTTAACAGGGGTGTCCAGGAGACCCAGTACTTC. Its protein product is CASRFNRGVQETQYF.

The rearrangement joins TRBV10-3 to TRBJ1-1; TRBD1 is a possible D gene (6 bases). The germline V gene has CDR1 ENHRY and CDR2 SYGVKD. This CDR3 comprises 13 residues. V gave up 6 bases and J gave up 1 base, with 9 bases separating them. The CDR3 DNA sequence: TGTGCCATCAGGGGACAACCGAACACTGAAGCTTTCTTT. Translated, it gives CAIRGQPNTEAFF.

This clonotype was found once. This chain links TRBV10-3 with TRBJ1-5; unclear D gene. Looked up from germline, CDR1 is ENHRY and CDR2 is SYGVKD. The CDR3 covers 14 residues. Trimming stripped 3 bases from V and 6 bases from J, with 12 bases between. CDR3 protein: CAISDSLAGQPQHF. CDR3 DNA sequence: TGTGCCATCAGTGATAGTCTCGCGGGTCAGCCCCAGCATTTT.

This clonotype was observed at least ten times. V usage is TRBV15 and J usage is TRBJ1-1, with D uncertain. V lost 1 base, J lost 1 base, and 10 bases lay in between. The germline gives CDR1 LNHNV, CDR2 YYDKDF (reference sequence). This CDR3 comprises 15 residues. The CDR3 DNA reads TGTGCCACCAGCAGAGGAGGGTTGACGAACACTGAAGCTTTCTTT. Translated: CATSRGGLTNTEAFF.

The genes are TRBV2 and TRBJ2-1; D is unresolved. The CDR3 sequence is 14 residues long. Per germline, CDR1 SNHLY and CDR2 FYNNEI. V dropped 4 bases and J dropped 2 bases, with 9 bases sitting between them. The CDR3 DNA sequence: TGTGCCAGCAGTGGAGGCAACACCTACAATGAGCAGTTCTTC. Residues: CASSGGNTYNEQFF.

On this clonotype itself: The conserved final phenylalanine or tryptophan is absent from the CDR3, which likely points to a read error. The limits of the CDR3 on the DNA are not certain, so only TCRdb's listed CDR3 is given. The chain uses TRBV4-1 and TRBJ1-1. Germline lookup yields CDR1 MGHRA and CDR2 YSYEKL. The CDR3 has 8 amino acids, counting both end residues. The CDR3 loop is CASSRQIP.

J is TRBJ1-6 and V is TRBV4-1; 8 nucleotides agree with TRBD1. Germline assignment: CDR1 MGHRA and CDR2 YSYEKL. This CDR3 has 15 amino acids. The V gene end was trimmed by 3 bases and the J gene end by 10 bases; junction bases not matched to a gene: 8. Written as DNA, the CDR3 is TGCGCCAGCAGCCAGAACAGGGGGTCTAACTCACCCCTCCACTTT. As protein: CASSQNRGSNSPLHF.

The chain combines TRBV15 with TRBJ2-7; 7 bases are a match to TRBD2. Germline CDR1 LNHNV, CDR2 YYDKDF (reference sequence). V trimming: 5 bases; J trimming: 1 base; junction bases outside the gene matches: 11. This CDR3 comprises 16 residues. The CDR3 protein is CATSRGRGGRSYEQYF. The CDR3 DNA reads TGTGCCACCAGCCGGGGGAGGGGAGGTCGGTCCTACGAGCAGTACTTC. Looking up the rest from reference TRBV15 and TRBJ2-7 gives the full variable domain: DAMVIQNPRYQVTQFGKPVTLSCSQTLNHNVMYWYQQKSSQAPKLLFHYYDKDFNNEADTPDNFQSRRPNTSFCFLDIRSPGLGDTAMYLCATSRGRGGRSYEQYFGPGTRLTVT.

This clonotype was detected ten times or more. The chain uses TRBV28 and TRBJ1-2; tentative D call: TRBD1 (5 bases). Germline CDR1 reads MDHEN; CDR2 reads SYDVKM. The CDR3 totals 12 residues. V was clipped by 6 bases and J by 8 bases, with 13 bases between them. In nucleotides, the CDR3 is TGTGCCAGCAGGGACGTGGGGCGAGGCTACACCTTC. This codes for CASRDVGRGYTF.